This is a list of T cell receptor beta chains from one sample in a study of blood T cell repertoires in COVID-19. Measured with immunoSEQ multiplex PCR; TCRdb has only the in-frame clones, and not every one. The data contain hundreds of thousands of clones, 86% of them seen just once; the ten biggest clones take up roughly 1.9%. The sample consisted of peripheral blood. These receptors were collected from a woman aged 25-40 years who had recovered from COVID-19. CDR3s include the opening cysteine and the closing phenylalanine or tryptophan. Each record gives: D gene, clone size, J gene, V gene, CDR3 DNA, CDR3 protein. A D gene is named only where the DNA matches it firmly. Only part of the rows carry a size: once, few, many, or a class if the clone is expanded.

d_gene: NA; abundance: NA; j_gene: TRBJ1-1; v_gene: TRBV6-5; CDR3nt: TGTGCCAGCAGAGGGGACACCATGAACACTGAAGCTTTCTTT; CDR3aa: CASRGDTMNTEAFF
d_gene: TRBD1; abundance: NA; j_gene: TRBJ1-4; v_gene: TRBV5-4; CDR3nt: TGTGCCAGCAGTCGATCGACAGGGCAAAGGGCTAATGAAAAACTGTTTTTT; CDR3aa: CASSRSTGQRANEKLFF
d_gene: TRBD1; abundance: NA; j_gene: TRBJ2-7; v_gene: TRBV19; CDR3nt: TGTGCCAGTTTGGAGACAGGGGGCTACGAGCAGTACTTC; CDR3aa: CASLETGGYEQYF
d_gene: NA; abundance: NA; j_gene: TRBJ2-5; v_gene: TRBV11-3; CDR3nt: TGTGCCAGCAGTCAAACTGAAGAAGAGACCCAGTACTTC; CDR3aa: CASSQTEEETQYF
d_gene: TRBD2; abundance: NA; j_gene: TRBJ2-3; v_gene: TRBV10-1; CDR3nt: TGCGCCAGCGAGGGGAGGGCCTCAGATACGCAGTATTTT; CDR3aa: CASEGRASDTQYF
d_gene: NA; abundance: NA; j_gene: TRBJ2-7; v_gene: TRBV7-2; CDR3nt: TGTGCCAGCAGCTCGAACAACGAGCAGTACTTC; CDR3aa: CASSSNNEQYF
d_gene: TRBD1; abundance: NA; j_gene: TRBJ2-7; v_gene: TRBV19; CDR3nt: TGTGCCAGTAATGATGGGACAGGGGCCCGCGAGCAGTACTTC; CDR3aa: CASNDGTGAREQYF
d_gene: NA; abundance: few; j_gene: TRBJ1-1; v_gene: TRBV19; CDR3nt: TGTGCCAGTAGTATCCGGTTGAGTGCTGAAGCTTTCTTT; CDR3aa: CASSIRLSAEAFF
d_gene: TRBD2; abundance: few; j_gene: TRBJ2-5; v_gene: TRBV5-1; CDR3nt: TGCGCCAGCAGCTCCGCTAGCGGGGTAGAGACCCAGTACTTC; CDR3aa: CASSSASGVETQYF
d_gene: TRBD1; abundance: once; j_gene: TRBJ2-1; v_gene: TRBV7-2; CDR3nt: TGTGCCAGCAGCCGGACAGGGCTTGAGCAGTTCTTC; CDR3aa: CASSRTGLEQFF
d_gene: NA; abundance: NA; j_gene: TRBJ2-7; v_gene: TRBV4-1; CDR3nt: TGCGCCAGCAGCCAAGAGGAGAAGGCCGCGCAGTACTTC; CDR3aa: CASSQEEKAAQYF
d_gene: NA; abundance: NA; j_gene: TRBJ1-4; v_gene: TRBV6-5; CDR3nt: TGTGCCAGCAGTTACCGGGGAGCTAATGAAAAACTGTTTTTT; CDR3aa: CASSYRGANEKLFF
d_gene: TRBD1; abundance: NA; j_gene: TRBJ1-5; v_gene: TRBV5-1; CDR3nt: TGCGCCAGCAGCTTGACAGGGGGTCAGCCCCAGCATTTT; CDR3aa: CASSLTGGQPQHF
d_gene: NA; abundance: NA; j_gene: TRBJ2-5; v_gene: TRBV14; CDR3nt: TGTGCCAGCAGCCAAGAAAAAGATCCAAGAGAGGCCCAGTACTTC; CDR3aa: CASSQEKDPREAQYF
d_gene: NA; abundance: NA; j_gene: TRBJ1-4; v_gene: TRBV25-1; CDR3nt: TGTGCCAGCAGTGATGTTGGTGTAGGGGCTGAAAAACTGTTTTTT; CDR3aa: CASSDVGVGAEKLFF
d_gene: NA; abundance: NA; j_gene: TRBJ2-5; v_gene: TRBV27; CDR3nt: TGTGCCAGCAGTGCGACAGGTTCGCAGACCCAGTACTTC; CDR3aa: CASSATGSQTQYF
d_gene: NA; abundance: once; j_gene: TRBJ2-7; v_gene: TRBV6-5; CDR3nt: TGTGCCAGCAGTTACCTGACAGGAAACTCCTACGAGCAGTACTTC; CDR3aa: CASSYLTGNSYEQYF